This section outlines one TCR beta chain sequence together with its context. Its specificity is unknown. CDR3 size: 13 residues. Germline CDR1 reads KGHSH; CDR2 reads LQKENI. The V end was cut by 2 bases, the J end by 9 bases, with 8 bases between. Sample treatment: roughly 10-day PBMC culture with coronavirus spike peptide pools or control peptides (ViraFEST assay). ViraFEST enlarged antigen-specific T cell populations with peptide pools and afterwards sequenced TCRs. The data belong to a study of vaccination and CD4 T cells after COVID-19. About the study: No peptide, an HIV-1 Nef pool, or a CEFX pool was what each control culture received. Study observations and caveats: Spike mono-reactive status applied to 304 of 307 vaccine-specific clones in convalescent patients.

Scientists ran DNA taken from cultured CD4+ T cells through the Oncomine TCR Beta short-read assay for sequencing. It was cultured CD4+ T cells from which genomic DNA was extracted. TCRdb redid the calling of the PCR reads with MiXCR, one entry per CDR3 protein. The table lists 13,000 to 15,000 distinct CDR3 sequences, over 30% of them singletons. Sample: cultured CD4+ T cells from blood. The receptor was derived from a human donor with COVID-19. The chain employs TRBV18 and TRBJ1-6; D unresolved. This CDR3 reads CASSPGYGSPLHF. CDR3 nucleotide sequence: TGTGCCAGCTCACCAGGGTACGGTTCACCCCTCCACTTT.